This T cell receptor beta chain was retrieved from a study of blood T cell repertoires in COVID-19. The overall study: Sources were T cells, B-cell-depleted T cells, or PBMCs; the material itself was cDNA or gDNA.

As regards this clone: Distinct nucleotide sequences in the sample also encode this CDR3.

As handled by the study authors: From reference gene primer amplification, estimates of nucleated cell counts were derived. The table came from immunoSEQ multiplex PCR; TCRdb's copy has only in-frame clones and leaves some out. For V, J and clone size, that table is used; D and trimming come from the DNA. Of approximately 150,000 clones in the sample, 85% to 90% were seen once. Those who participated ranged in age from 18 to 89 years and resided in about two dozen US areas. Donors of Cohort 3 who recovered were those that had two negative PCRs, clearance, or symptom resolution. CDR1 and CDR2 (germline): SGHRS, YFSETQ. The CDR3 is 13 residues long. Between the trimmed V and J ends, which lost 0 bases and 6 bases, there was a span of 10 bases.

This TCR came from a man aged 60 to 69 who had recovered from COVID-19. Material: PBMCs or T cells enriched from blood (not recorded which). The genes are TRBV5-1 and TRBJ2-7, with TRBD1 as a possible D gene (6 bases). CDR3 protein: CASSLGTVGEQYF. CDR3 nucleotides: TGCGCCAGCAGCTTGGGGACAGTCGGCGAGCAGTACTTC.